The next 27 T cell receptor beta chains were all read from a single sample in a study of shared clonotypes between healthy human individuals. TCRdb keeps only in-frame clones here, not all; method: immunoSEQ multiplex PCR. The sample has hundreds of thousands of clones, 70% to 80% seen once; the top ten hold more than 10%. Sequencing was carried out using PBMCs. The receptors derive from a woman aged 40 to 50 in good health. Some clones in this sample may be carry-over from other donors' samples.

About this clone itself: Other DNA sequences in this sample translate to the same CDR3. The chain recombines TRBV9 with TRBJ1-1; no clear D gene. CDR3 length: 14 amino acids. V lost 0 bases to trimming and J lost 1 base, with 7 bases between them. CDR1 and CDR2 from the germline V gene are SGDLS and YYNGEE. CDR3 bases: TGTGCCAGCAGCGTAGCTACCGGGAACACTGAAGCTTTCTTT. Translated: CASSVATGNTEAFF.

This clone turned up a few times. This rearrangement joins TRBV2 to TRBJ2-7; 7 bases agree with TRBD2. Germline loops: CDR1 SNHLY, CDR2 FYNNEI. V dropped 7 bases and J dropped 0; count of bases not matched to a gene: 6. The CDR3 totals 14 residues. CDR3 loop: CASIEGGSSYEQYF. DNA of the CDR3: TGTGCCAGCATAGAGGGCGGGAGCTCCTACGAGCAGTACTTC.

This clone is a singleton in its sample. J is TRBJ2-4 and V is TRBV29-1; D may be TRBD2 (6 bases). The CDR3 has 13 residues. V dropped 4 bases and J dropped 2 bases, with 9 bases sitting between them. In germline, CDR1 is SQVTM, CDR2 ANQGSEA. The CDR3 loop is CSVVAGPKNIQYF. CDR3 coding DNA: TGCAGCGTTGTGGCGGGGCCCAAAAACATTCAGTACTTC.

The chain links TRBV10-3 to TRBJ1-2, with D possibly being TRBD1 (5 bases). The CDR3 contains 15 residues. V dropped 4 bases and J dropped 0 bases, with 12 bases sitting between them. In germline, CDR1 is ENHRY, CDR2 SYGVKD. Written as DNA, the CDR3 is TGTGCCATCAGTGGGGGCAGTAGTACTAACTATGGCTACACCTTC. This codes for CAISGGSSTNYGYTF.

The chain uses TRBV11-1 and TRBJ2-2, with D perhaps matching TRBD2 (5 bases). V lost 8 bases to trimming and J lost 7 bases, with 11 bases between them. Germline V CDR1 and CDR2: SGHAT, FQDESV (reference sequence). The CDR3 covers 12 residues. The CDR3 protein is CASALGGGELFF. The CDR3 region has the DNA TGTGCCAGCGCACTCGGAGGCGGGGAGCTGTTTTTT. Using reference TRBV11-1 and TRBJ2-2 for the parts outside the CDR3, the full variable domain is EAEVAQSPRYKITEKSQAVAFWCDPISGHATLYWYRQILGQGPELLVQFQDESVVDDSQLPKDRFSAERLKGVDSTLKIQPAELGDSAMYLCASALGGGELFFGEGSRLTVL.

This clone has more than one count but fewer than ten. The chain couples TRBV29-1 to TRBJ2-7; D is ambiguous. Germline CDR1 reads SQVTM; CDR2 reads ANQGSEA. The CDR3 has 14 residues. Trimming took off 3 bases at V and 2 bases at J, with 14 bases between the two ends. The chain's CDR3 is CSVEVDQNAYEQYF. CDR3 DNA sequence: TGCAGCGTTGAGGTGGACCAGAATGCCTACGAGCAGTACTTC.

About this clone itself: Other DNA sequences in this specimen translate into the identical CDR3. The CDR3 spells CASSPPGSDTQYF. The CDR3 DNA reads TGTGCCAGCTCACCACCGGGCTCAGATACGCAGTATTTT. This chain connects TRBV18 to TRBJ2-3; the D is unclear. Germline lookup yields CDR1 KGHSH and CDR2 LQKENI. With 0 bases removed from V and 4 bases from J, the gap between germline ends came to 5 bases. This CDR3 has 13 residues.

This rearrangement joins TRBV6-6 to TRBJ1-2; D possibly corresponds to TRBD1 (6 bases). Trimming removed 10 bases at V and 5 bases at J, with 23 bases between. The CDR3 covers 15 residues. Germline V gives CDR1 MNHNY, CDR2 SVGAGI (reference sequence). The CDR3 is CATYNSTQGWYGYTF. As DNA, the CDR3 is TGTGCCACCTACAATTCTACACAGGGATGGTATGGCTACACCTTC.

This clone was seen more than once but under ten times. The chain is built from TRBV7-3 and TRBJ2-2; TRBD2 matches 9 bases. CDR1 and CDR2 from the germline V gene are SGHTA and FQGTGA. This CDR3 has 15 amino acids. Unmatched junction bases numbered 7, after V lost 5 bases and J lost 6 bases. CDR3 DNA sequence: TGTGCCAGCAGCGCTATAGCGGGAGAGTCCGGGGAGCTGTTTTTT. Residues: CASSAIAGESGELFF.

The chain has TRBV5-4 and TRBJ2-1, with D possibly TRBD2 on 5 matching bases. V was cut by 8 bases and J by 0 bases, with 18 bases left in between. Germline CDR1 reads SGHNT; CDR2 reads YYREEE (reference sequence). The CDR3 is 16 residues long. CDR3 region: CASSRGTIISYNEQFF. For the CDR3, the DNA is TGTGCCAGTAGCCGGGGAACGATCATCTCCTACAATGAGCAGTTCTTC.

The chain has TRBV10-2 and TRBJ1-4; a possible D gene is TRBD1 (6 bases). Germline V gene lookup returns CDR1 WSHSY and CDR2 SAAADI. V shed 3 bases and J shed 3 bases, with 8 bases lying between them. The CDR3 totals 14 residues. CDR3 in DNA: TGCGCCAGCAGTGAACAGGGTTCTAATGAAAAACTGTTTTTT. Amino acids: CASSEQGSNEKLFF.

The chain carries TRBV6-5 and TRBJ2-7; 9 bases are a match to TRBD2. CDR3 length: 15 residues. Trimming took 2 bases from V and 2 from J; bases not matched to a gene: 4. Germline-derived CDR1 and CDR2 are MNHEY and SVGAGI. This CDR3 reads CASSYVAGAPYEQYF. The DNA for the CDR3 is TGTGCCAGCAGTTACGTAGCGGGGGCTCCCTACGAGCAGTACTTC.

V gene TRBV7-3 combines with J gene TRBJ1-1; the D gene is possibly TRBD1 (5 bases). The CDR3 totals 15 residues. Germline assignment: CDR1 SGHTA and CDR2 FQGTGA. The V end lost 0 bases, the J end lost 1 base, and 9 bases lay between the germline ends. CDR3 coding DNA: TGTGCCAGCAGCTTAACGGGGACGGGGAACACTGAAGCTTTCTTT. Translation: CASSLTGTGNTEAFF.

This clone was recorded once. V usage is TRBV5-1 and J usage is TRBJ1-1; TRBD1 might be the D (5 bases). V lost 7 bases and J 0 bases, leaving 16 bases between the germline ends. The CDR3 is 15 amino acids. CDR1 and CDR2 (germline): SGHRS, YFSETQ. The CDR3 here is CASSRTNSLNTEAFF. The DNA of the CDR3 is TGCGCCAGCTCTCGGACAAACTCCCTGAACACTGAAGCTTTCTTT. Looking up the rest from reference TRBV5-1 and TRBJ1-1 gives the full variable domain: KAGVTQTPRYLIKTRGQQVTLSCSPISGHRSVSWYQQTPGQGLQFLFEYFSETQRNKGNFPGRFSGRQFSNSRSEMNVSTLELGDSALYLCASSRTNSLNTEAFFGQGTRLTVV.

The rearrangement joins TRBV30 to TRBJ2-7; the D call may be TRBD1 or TRBD2 (6 bases each). Trimming stripped 5 bases from V and 3 bases from J, with 17 bases between. Looked up from germline, CDR1 is GTSNPN and CDR2 is SVGIG (reference sequence). This CDR3 is built from 14 residues. In DNA form, the CDR3 reads TGTGCCTGGGGCCGCCGAGGGGGGCTCTACGAGCAGTACTTC. It specifies CAWGRRGGLYEQYF.

CDR3 residues: CASGVDREIYGYTF. CDR3 nucleotides: TGTGCCAGCGGGGTAGACAGGGAGATCTATGGCTACACCTTC. The rearrangement uses TRBV28 and TRBJ1-2; 7 bases align to TRBD1. The J segment lost 4 bases and the V segment lost 8 bases, leaving 10 bases of the junction unmatched. This CDR3 comprises 14 residues. Germline V lookup: CDR1 MDHEN, CDR2 SYDVKM.

On this clone itself: This sample also contains other DNA sequences that code for the same CDR3. The CDR3 DNA reads as TGTGCCAGCAGATCCGACAGGGCTAACTATGGCTACACCTTC. It encodes CASRSDRANYGYTF. The chain combines TRBV11-2 with TRBJ1-2; 7 positions match TRBD1. Germline CDR1 and CDR2: SGHAT and FQNNGV. The CDR3 loop spans 14 amino acids. The V gene end was trimmed by 6 bases and the J gene end by 0 bases; junction bases not matched to a gene: 4.

In this sample, this clone turned up a few times. The chain employs TRBV7-8 and TRBJ2-7; 8 positions agree with TRBD1. Looked up from germline, CDR1 is SGHVS and CDR2 is FQNEAQ. The CDR3 consists of 15 residues. Trimming removed 5 bases from V and 3 bases from J; junction bases left unmatched: 9. In DNA, the CDR3 is TGTGCCAGCAGCCCGGGGACAGGAAGAAGCTACGAGCAGTACTTC. It codes for CASSPGTGRSYEQYF.

This chain uses TRBV11-2 with TRBJ2-3; 7 bases map to TRBD2. V gave up 5 bases and J gave up 6 bases; unmatched junction bases: 2. This CDR3 comprises 12 residues. Germline values: CDR1 SGHAT, CDR2 FQNNGV. For the CDR3, the DNA is TGTGCCAGCAGCCCGACTAGCGATACGCAGTATTTT. Translation gives CASSPTSDTQYF.

The chain combines TRBV4-3 with TRBJ2-2; 9 bases agree with TRBD1. The germline CDR1 and CDR2 sequences are LGHNA and YSLEER. CDR3 size: 18 residues. V shed 0 bases, J shed 5 bases, and the junction held 10 bases outside the gene matches. CDR3 protein: CASSQDLPGQGWTGELFF. CDR3 DNA sequence: TGCGCCAGCAGCCAAGACCTCCCGGGACAGGGTTGGACCGGGGAGCTGTTTTTT.

This clone was seen only a few times. Additional DNA sequences in this sample encode the identical CDR3. The chain recombines TRBV6-1 with TRBJ2-7, with TRBD1 matching 10 bases. Germline CDR1 reads MNHNS; CDR2 reads SASEGT. This CDR3 has 15 residues. After removal of 0 bases from V and 4 bases from J, the junction contained 3 bases not matched to a gene. CDR3 sequence (DNA): TGTGCCAGCAGTGAAGCGGGGACAGGGGCTTACGAGCAGTACTTC. This codes for CASSEAGTGAYEQYF.

This clone occurred once. The chain couples TRBV5-6 to TRBJ1-1; no firm D call. The CDR3 is made up of 11 amino acids. The V gene lost 4 bases and the J gene lost 2 bases, with 3 bases spanning the gap. Germline CDR1 is SGHDT and CDR2 is YYEEEE. CDR3 amino acids: CASSLNTEAFF. CDR3 nucleotide sequence: TGTGCCAGCAGCCTTAACACTGAAGCTTTCTTT. The whole variable domain, filled in from reference TRBV5-6 and TRBJ1-1, reads DAGVTQSPTHLIKTRGQQVTLRCSPKSGHDTVSWYQQALGQGPQFIFQYYEEEERQRGNFPDRFSGHQFPNYSSELNVNALLLGDSALYLCASSLNTEAFFGQGTRLTVV.

The genes are TRBV15 and TRBJ2-7; D is tentatively TRBD1 or TRBD2 (5 bases each). Germline CDR1 LNHNV, CDR2 YYDKDF (reference sequence). V was clipped by 3 bases and J by 2 bases, with 14 bases between them. The CDR3 sequence is 15 residues long. The CDR3 spells CATSSPRDLTYEQYF. The CDR3, as DNA: TGTGCCACCAGCAGCCCCAGGGACCTCACCTACGAGCAGTACTTC.

To note about this clone: One base separates it from a far larger clone, so it is likely a read error. The chain uses TRBV4-2 and TRBJ2-1, with D uncertain. Germline V gives CDR1 LGHNA, CDR2 YNFKEQ. The length of the CDR3 is 15 residues. Written as DNA, the CDR3 is TGTGCCAGCAGCTTAGTTCCAGAGGCCTACAATGAGCAGCTCTTC. Translating it yields CASSLVPEAYNEQLF.

V and J are TRBV10-3 and TRBJ2-1, with TRBD2 matching 8 bases. This CDR3 has 15 amino acids. The trim removed 0 bases at V and 7 bases at J, leaving 5 bases unmatched. Germline CDR1 is ENHRY and CDR2 is SYGVKD. The CDR3 DNA follows: TGTGCCATCAGTGAGTCCGGGACTAGTGTTAATGAGCAGTTCTTC. As protein: CAISESGTSVNEQFF.

The genes are TRBV30 and TRBJ2-7, with TRBD1 matching over 7 bases. Germline V gene data show CDR1 as GTSNPN and CDR2 as SVGIG (reference sequence). V dropped 2 bases and J dropped 3; count of bases not matched to a gene: 10. The CDR3 runs to 15 residues. CDR3: CAWSTTRDSVYEQYF. CDR3 nucleotide sequence: TGTGCCTGGAGTACGACCCGGGACAGCGTCTACGAGCAGTACTTC. Based on the CDR3 plus reference TRBV30 and TRBJ2-7, the full variable domain is SQTIHQWPATLVQPVGSPLSLECTVEGTSNPNLYWYRQAAGRGLQLLFYSVGIGQISSEVPQNLSASRPQDRQFILSSKKLLLSDSGFYLCAWSTTRDSVYEQYFGPGTRLTVT.

V and J are TRBV2 and TRBJ2-7, with D uncertain. Trimming shortened V by 4 bases and J by 2 bases, and 9 bases separated the two germline ends. The germline V gene encodes CDR1 SNHLY and CDR2 FYNNEI. The CDR3 runs 13 residues. For the CDR3, the DNA is TGTGCCAGCAGTGCGTCGGGTGCCTACGAGCAGTACTTC. It specifies CASSASGAYEQYF.